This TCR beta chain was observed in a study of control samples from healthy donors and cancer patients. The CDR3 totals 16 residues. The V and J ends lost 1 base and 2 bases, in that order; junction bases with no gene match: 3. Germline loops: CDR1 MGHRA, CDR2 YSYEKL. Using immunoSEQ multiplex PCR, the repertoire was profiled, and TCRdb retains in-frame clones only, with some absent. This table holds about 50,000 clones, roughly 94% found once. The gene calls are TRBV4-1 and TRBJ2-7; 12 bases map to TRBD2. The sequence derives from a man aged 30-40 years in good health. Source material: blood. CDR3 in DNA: TGCGCCAGCAGCCAAGGGTCTAGCGGGAGGGCCTACGAGCAGTACTTC. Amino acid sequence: CASSQGSSGRAYEQYF.